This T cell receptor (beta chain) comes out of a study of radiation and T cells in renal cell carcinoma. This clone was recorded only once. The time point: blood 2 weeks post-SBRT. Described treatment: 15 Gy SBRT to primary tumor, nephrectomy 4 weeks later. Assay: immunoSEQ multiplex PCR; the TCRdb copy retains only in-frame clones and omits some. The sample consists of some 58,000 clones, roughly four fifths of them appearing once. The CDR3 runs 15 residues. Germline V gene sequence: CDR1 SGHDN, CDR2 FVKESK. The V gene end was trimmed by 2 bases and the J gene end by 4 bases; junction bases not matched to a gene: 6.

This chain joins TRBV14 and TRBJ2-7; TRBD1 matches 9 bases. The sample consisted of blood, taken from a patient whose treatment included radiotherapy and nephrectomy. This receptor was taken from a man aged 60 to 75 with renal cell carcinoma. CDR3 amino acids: CASSQPGTGRYEQYF. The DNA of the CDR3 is TGTGCCAGCAGCCAACCCGGGACAGGGAGGTACGAGCAGTACTTC. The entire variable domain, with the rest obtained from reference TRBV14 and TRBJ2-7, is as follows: EAGVTQFPSHSVIEKGQTVTLRCDPISGHDNLYWYRRVMGKEIKFLLHFVKESKQDESGMPNNRFLAERTGGTYSTLKVQPAELEDSGVYFCASSQPGTGRYEQYFGPGTRLTVT.